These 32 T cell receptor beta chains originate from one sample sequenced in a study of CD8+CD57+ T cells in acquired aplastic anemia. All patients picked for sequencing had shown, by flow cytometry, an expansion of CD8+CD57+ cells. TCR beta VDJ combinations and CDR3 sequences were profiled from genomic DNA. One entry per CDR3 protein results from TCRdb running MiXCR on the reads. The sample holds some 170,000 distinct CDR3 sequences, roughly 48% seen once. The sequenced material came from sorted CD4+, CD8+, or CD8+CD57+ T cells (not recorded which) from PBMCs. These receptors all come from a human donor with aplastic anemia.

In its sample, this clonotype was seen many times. CDR3 sequence (DNA): TGTGCCAGCAGCTTGGATGGGGGCCCAGATACGCAGTATTTT. As protein: CASSLDGGPDTQYF. The V call is TRBV7-2, the J call TRBJ2-3; D might be TRBD1 (6 bases). V dropped 3 bases and J dropped 4 bases, with 11 bases sitting between them. Germline CDR1 is SGHTA and CDR2 is FQGNSA. CDR3 length equals 14 residues.

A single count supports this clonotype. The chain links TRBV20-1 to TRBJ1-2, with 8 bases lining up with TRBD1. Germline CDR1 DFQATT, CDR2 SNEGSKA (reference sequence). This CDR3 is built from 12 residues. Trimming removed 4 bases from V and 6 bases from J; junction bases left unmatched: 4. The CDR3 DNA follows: TGCAGTGCTACAGGGGGCGTAGATGGCTACACCTTC. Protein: CSATGGVDGYTF.

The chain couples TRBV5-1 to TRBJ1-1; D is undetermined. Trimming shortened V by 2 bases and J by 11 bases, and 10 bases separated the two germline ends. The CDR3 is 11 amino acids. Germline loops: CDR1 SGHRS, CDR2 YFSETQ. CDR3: CASSFGDRAFF. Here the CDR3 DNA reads TGCGCCAGCAGCTTCGGGGATAGGGCTTTCTTT.

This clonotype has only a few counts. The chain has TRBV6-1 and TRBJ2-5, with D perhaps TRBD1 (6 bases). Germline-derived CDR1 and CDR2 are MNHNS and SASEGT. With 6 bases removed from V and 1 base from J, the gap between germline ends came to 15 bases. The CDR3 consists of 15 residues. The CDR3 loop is CASSRSQGSQETQYF. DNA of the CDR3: TGTGCCAGCAGCCGGTCCCAGGGGTCCCAAGAGACCCAGTACTTC.

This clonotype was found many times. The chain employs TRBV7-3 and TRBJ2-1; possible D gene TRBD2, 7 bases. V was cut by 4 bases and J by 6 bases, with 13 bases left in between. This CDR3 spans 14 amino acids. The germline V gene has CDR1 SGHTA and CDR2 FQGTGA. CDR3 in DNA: TGTGCCAGCAGCTCCTCGGGGGGCCTCAATGAGCAGTTCTTC. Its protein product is CASSSSGGLNEQFF.

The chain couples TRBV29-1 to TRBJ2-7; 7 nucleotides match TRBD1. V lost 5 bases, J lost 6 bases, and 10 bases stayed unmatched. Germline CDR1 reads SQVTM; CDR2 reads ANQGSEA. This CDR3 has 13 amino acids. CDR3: CSVRDSLICEQYF. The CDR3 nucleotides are TGCAGCGTTAGGGACAGCCTCATCTGCGAGCAGTACTTC.

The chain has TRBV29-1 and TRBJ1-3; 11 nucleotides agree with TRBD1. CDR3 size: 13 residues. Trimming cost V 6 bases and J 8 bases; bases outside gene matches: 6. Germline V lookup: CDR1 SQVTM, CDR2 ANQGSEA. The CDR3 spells CSVLGQGGDTIYF. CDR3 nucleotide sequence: TGCAGCGTCCTGGGACAGGGGGGCGACACCATATATTTT. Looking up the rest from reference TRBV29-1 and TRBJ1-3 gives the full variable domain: SAVISQKPSRDICQRGTSLTIQCQVDSQVTMMFWYRQQPGQSLTLIATANQGSEATYESGFVIDKFPISRPNLTFSTLTVSNMSPEDSSIYLCSVLGQGGDTIYFGEGSWLTVV.

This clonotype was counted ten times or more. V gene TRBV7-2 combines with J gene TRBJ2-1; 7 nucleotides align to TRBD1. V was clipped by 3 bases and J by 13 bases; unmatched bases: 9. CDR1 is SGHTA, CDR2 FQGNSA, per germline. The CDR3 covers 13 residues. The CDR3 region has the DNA TGTGCCAGCAGCTTTAACAGGGGAGAAGGTCAGTTCTTC. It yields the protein CASSFNRGEGQFF.

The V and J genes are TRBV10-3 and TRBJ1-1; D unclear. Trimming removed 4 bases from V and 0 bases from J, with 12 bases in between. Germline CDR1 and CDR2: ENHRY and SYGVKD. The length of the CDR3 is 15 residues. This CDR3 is CAISARAGMNTEAFF. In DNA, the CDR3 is TGTGCCATCAGTGCACGTGCGGGAATGAACACTGAAGCTTTCTTT.

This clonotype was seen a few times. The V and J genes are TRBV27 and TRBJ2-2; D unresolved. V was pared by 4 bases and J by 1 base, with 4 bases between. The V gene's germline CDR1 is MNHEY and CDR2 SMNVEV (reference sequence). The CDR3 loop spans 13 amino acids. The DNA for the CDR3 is TGTGCCAGCAGTTCCGGGAACACCGGGGAGCTGTTTTTT. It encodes CASSSGNTGELFF.

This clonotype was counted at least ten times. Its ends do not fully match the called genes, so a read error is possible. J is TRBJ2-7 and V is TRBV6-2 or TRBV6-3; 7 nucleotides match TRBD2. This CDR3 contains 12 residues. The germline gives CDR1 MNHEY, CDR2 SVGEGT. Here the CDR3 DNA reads TGTGCCAGCAGCTACTGGGGGGGCGAGCAGTACTTC. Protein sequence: CASSYWGGEQYF.

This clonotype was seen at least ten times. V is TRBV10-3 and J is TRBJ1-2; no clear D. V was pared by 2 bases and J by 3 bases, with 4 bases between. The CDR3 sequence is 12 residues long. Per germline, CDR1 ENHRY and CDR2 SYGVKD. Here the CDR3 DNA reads TGTGCCATCAGTGAGGCGGACTATGGCTACACCTTC. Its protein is CAISEADYGYTF.

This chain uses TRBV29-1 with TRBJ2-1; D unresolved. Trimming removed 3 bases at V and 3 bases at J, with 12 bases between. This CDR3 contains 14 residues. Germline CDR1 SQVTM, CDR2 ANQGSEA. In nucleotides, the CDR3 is TGCAGCGTTGATGCGTTGGAAGTCTACAATGAGCAGTTCTTC. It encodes CSVDALEVYNEQFF.

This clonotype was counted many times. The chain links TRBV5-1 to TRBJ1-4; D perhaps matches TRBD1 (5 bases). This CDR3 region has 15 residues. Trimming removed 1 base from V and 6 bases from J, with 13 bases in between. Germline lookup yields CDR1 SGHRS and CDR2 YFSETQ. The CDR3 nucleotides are TGCGCCAGCAGCTTGCGGGACCCTAGGGATGAAAAACTGTTTTTT. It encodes CASSLRDPRDEKLFF.

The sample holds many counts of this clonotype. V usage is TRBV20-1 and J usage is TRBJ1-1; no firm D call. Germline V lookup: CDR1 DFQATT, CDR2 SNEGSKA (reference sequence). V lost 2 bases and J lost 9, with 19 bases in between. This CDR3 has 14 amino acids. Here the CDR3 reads CSARSPDGVGKAFF. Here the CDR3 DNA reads TGCAGTGCTAGATCCCCCGACGGGGTGGGCAAAGCTTTCTTT.

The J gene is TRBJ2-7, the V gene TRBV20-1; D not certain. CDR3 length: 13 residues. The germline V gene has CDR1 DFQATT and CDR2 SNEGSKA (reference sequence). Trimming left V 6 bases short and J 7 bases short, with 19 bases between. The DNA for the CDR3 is TGCAGTGCCCTATTTCCTGCGGCCCTAGAGCAGTACTTC. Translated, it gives CSALFPAALEQYF.

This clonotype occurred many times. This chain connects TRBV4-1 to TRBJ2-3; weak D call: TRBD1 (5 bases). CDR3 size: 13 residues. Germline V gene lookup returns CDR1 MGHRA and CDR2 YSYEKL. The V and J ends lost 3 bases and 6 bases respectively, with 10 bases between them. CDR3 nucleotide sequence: TGCGCCAGCAGCCAGACAGCTTTGGATACGCAGTATTTT. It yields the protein CASSQTALDTQYF.

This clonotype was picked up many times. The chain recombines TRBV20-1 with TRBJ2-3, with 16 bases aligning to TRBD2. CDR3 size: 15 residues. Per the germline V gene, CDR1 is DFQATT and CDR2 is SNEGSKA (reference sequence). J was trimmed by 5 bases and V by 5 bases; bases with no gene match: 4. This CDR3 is CSASGTSGRGDTQYF. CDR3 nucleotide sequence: TGCAGTGCTTCCGGGACTAGCGGGAGGGGAGATACGCAGTATTTT.

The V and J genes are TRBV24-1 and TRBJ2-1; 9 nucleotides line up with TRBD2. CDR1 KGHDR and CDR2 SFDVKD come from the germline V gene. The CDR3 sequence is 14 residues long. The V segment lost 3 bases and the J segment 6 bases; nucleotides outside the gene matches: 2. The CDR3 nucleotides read TGTGCCACCAGTGATAGCGGGAGGTTCAATGAGCAGTTCTTC. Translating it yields CATSDSGRFNEQFF.

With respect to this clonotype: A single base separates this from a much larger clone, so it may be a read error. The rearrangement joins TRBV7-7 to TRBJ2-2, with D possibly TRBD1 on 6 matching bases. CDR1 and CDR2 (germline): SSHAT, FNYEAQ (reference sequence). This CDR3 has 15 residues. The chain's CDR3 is CASGLATGRTGELFF. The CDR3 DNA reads TGTGCCAGCGGCTTAGCTACAGGGCGAACCGGGGAGCTGTTTTTT.

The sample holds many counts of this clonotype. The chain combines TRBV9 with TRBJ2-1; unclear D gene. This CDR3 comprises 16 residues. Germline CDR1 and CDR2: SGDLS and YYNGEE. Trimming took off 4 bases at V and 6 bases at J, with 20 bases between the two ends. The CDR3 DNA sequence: TGTGCCAGCAGCCCCCATCCGAGCGCAATCTCCAATGAGCAGTTCTTC. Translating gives CASSPHPSAISNEQFF. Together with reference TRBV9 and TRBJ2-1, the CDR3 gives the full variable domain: DSGVTQTPKHLITATGQRVTLRCSPRSGDLSVYWYQQSLDQGLQFLIQYYNGEERAKGNILERFSAQQFPDLHSELNLSSLELGDSALYFCASSPHPSAISNEQFFGPGTRLTVL.

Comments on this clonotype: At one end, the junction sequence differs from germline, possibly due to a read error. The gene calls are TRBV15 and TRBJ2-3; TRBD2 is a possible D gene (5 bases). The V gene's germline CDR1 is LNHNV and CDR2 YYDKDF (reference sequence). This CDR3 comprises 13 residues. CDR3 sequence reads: CATSGDPGYEQYF. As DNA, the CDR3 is TGTGCCACCAGCGGAGATCCGGGGTACGAGCAGTATTTT.

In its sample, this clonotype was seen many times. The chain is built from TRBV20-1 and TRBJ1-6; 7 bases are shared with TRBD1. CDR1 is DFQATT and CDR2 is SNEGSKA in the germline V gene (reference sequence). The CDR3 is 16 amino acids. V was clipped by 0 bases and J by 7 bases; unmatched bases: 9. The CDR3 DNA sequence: TGCAGTGCTAGAGAGGTCACAGGGGCAGTAAATTCACCCCTCCACTTT. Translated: CSAREVTGAVNSPLHF.

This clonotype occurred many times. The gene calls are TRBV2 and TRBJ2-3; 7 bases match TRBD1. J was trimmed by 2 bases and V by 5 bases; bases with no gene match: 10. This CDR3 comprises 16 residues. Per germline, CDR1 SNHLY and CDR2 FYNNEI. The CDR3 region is CASSLRTGLDTDTQYF. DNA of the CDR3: TGTGCCAGCAGTCTTCGGACAGGACTGGACACAGATACGCAGTATTTT.

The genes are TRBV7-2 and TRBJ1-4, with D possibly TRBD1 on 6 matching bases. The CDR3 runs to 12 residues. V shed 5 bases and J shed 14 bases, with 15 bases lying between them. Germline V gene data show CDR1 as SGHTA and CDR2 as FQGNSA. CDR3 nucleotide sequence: TGTGCCAGCAGCCCCGACAGGAAAGGGCTGTTTTTT. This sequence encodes CASSPDRKGLFF.

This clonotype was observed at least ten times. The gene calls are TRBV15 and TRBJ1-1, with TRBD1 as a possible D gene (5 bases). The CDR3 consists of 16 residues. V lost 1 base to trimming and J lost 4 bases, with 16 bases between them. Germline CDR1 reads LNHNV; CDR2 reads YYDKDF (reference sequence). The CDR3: CATSRVPQRGGTEAFF. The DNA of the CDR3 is TGTGCCACCAGCAGAGTACCACAGCGGGGGGGCACTGAAGCTTTCTTT.

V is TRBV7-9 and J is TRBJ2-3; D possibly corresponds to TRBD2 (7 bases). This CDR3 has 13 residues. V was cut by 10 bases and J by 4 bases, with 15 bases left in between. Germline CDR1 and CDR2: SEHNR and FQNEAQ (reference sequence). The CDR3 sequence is CATSRGASDTQYF. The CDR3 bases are TGTGCCACCTCCCGGGGGGCATCAGATACGCAGTATTTT.

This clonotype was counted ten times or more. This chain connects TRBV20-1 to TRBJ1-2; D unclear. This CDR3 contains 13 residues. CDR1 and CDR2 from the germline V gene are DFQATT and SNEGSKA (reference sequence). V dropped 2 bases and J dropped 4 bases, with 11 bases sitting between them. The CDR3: CSARNEGPYGYTF. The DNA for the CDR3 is TGCAGTGCTAGAAATGAGGGTCCCTATGGCTACACCTTC.

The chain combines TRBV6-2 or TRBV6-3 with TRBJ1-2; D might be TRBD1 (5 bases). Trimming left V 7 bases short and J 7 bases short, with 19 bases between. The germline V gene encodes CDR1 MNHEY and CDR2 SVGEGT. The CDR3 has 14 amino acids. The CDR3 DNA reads TGTGCCAGCACCGACGGGGGAACAGCGCGTGGCTACACCTTC. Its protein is CASTDGGTARGYTF.

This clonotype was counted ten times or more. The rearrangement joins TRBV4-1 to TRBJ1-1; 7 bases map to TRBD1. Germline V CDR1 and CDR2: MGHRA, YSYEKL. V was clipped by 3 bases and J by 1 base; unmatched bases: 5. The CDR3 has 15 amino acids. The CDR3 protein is CASSQLTGENTEAFF. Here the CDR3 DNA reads TGCGCCAGCAGCCAGCTTACAGGGGAGAACACTGAAGCTTTCTTT.

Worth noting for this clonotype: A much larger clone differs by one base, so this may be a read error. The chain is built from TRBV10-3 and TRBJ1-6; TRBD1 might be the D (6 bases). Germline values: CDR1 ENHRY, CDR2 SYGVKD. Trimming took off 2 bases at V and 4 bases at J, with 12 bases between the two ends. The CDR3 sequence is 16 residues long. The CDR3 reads CAISEATDRYNSPLHF. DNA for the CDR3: TGTGCCATCAGTGAGGCAACCGACAGGTATAATTCACCCCTCCACTTT.

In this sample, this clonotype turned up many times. The CDR3: CASRGSRDPWSGEAFF. In nucleotides, the CDR3 is TGTGCCAGCAGGGGGTCCCGGGATCCTTGGAGCGGTGAAGCTTTCTTT. The J gene is TRBJ1-1, the V gene TRBV5-4; D remains ambiguous. Trimming removed 5 bases at V and 7 bases at J, with 24 bases between. The CDR3 consists of 16 residues. Germline V lookup: CDR1 SGHNT, CDR2 YYREEE (reference sequence). Full variable domain (missing parts from reference TRBV5-4 and TRBJ1-1): ETGVTQSPTHLIKTRGQQVTLRCSSQSGHNTVSWYQQALGQGPQFIFQYYREEENGRGNFPPRFSGLQFPNYSSELNVNALELDDSALYLCASRGSRDPWSGEAFFGQGTRLTVV.